The 7 T cell receptor beta chains in this list originate from one sample, sequenced in a study of PD-L1 blockade in urothelial cancer. Time point meaning: peripheral blood 6 weeks after treatment start. Repertoires were generated with immunoSEQ multiplex PCR, while TCRdb's copy carries only in-frame clones and drops some. Of about 91,000 clones listed, around 78% were seen once; the top ten hold 8.4%. The sequences come from PBMCs, collected around atezolizumab (anti-PD-L1) treatment. Source of these receptors: a man between 65 and 85 years old with urothelial cancer.

This clone was found once. The rearrangement uses TRBV2 and TRBJ2-3; D is perhaps TRBD2 (6 bases). Germline loops: CDR1 SNHLY, CDR2 FYNNEI. V was shortened by 7 bases and J by 6 bases, with 17 bases between the two germline ends. The CDR3 has 14 amino acids. CDR3 nucleotide sequence: TGTGCCAGCACCTGGGGGGTTTTTGCGGATACGCAGTATTTT. This translates into CASTWGVFADTQYF.

The chain has TRBV5-6 and TRBJ1-4; possible D gene TRBD1, 6 bases. Per the germline V gene, CDR1 is SGHDT and CDR2 is YYEEEE. CDR3 length: 15 residues. The ends were cut back, 4 bases at V and 4 bases at J, with 14 bases in the middle. This CDR3 reads CASSGGGGGNEKLFF. The CDR3 region has the DNA TGTGCCAGCAGCGGGGGCGGGGGCGGTAATGAAAAACTGTTTTTT. The variable domain in full, completed from reference TRBV5-6 and TRBJ1-4, reads DAGVTQSPTHLIKTRGQQVTLRCSPKSGHDTVSWYQQALGQGPQFIFQYYEEEERQRGNFPDRFSGHQFPNYSSELNVNALLLGDSALYLCASSGGGGGNEKLFFGSGTQLSVL.

This rearrangement joins TRBV27 to TRBJ2-3; tentatively, D is TRBD2 (6 bases). The CDR3 extends over 15 amino acids. The germline gives CDR1 MNHEY, CDR2 SMNVEV (reference sequence). Trimming stripped 7 bases from V and 2 bases from J, with 16 bases between. CDR3 loop: CASIGRGFLTDTQYF. CDR3 DNA: TGTGCCAGCATAGGTCGGGGGTTCCTCACAGATACGCAGTATTTT.

J is TRBJ1-4 and V is TRBV6-6; D is ambiguous. CDR1 and CDR2 (germline): MNHNY, SVGAGI (reference sequence). The CDR3 extends over 14 amino acids. Trimming cost V 6 bases and J 8 bases, with 16 bases left between them. The CDR3 is CASRAPGGGEKLFF. In DNA form, the CDR3 reads TGTGCCAGCAGGGCCCCCGGAGGAGGCGAAAAACTGTTTTTT.

The chain carries TRBV19 and TRBJ1-3, with D unresolved. Trimming cost V 5 bases and J 2 bases, with 7 bases left between them. Looked up from germline, CDR1 is LNHDA and CDR2 is SQIVND (reference sequence). This CDR3 is 13 amino acids long. Here the CDR3 DNA reads TGTGCCAGTAGTCCGTCGGCTGGAAACACCATATATTTT. Protein sequence: CASSPSAGNTIYF.

The V and J genes are TRBV11-3 and TRBJ1-1; TRBD1 agrees at 9 bases. Germline CDR1 is SGHNT and CDR2 is YENEEA. CDR3 length: 14 residues. V dropped 5 bases and J dropped 4; count of bases not matched to a gene: 5. CDR3 region: CASSPDRGVTEAFF. The CDR3 DNA is TGTGCCAGCAGCCCGGACAGGGGTGTCACTGAAGCTTTCTTT.

The J gene is TRBJ1-2, the V gene TRBV28; D is possibly TRBD1 (6 bases). From germline, CDR1 is MDHEN and CDR2 SYDVKM. CDR3 length equals 14 residues. V was cut by 6 bases and J by 2 bases, with 13 bases left in between. The CDR3 sequence: CASSHYTGNYGYTF. CDR3 DNA: TGTGCCAGCAGCCACTACACAGGGAACTATGGCTACACCTTC.